What follows describes a single T cell receptor beta chain. In the source study's methods: Estimates of nucleated cell counts were drawn from the amplification of reference gene primers. The assay was immunoSEQ multiplex PCR, and TCRdb's table has in-frame clones only and misses some. That table supplies the V and J calls and clone size; D and trimming were determined from the DNA. Seen here are under 20,000 clones, more than 75% observed once, and the top ten hold approximately 22%. This sample is part of a study of blood T cell repertoires in COVID-19. Study-level background: The United States, Italy and Spain were the sources of the acute and convalescent COVID-19 samples.

Germline assignment: CDR1 GTSNPN and CDR2 SVGIG (reference sequence). V lost 7 bases and J 0 bases, leaving 10 bases between the germline ends. CDR3 size: 13 residues. The genes are TRBV30 and TRBJ1-3; no clear D gene. Material: peripheral blood. The source is a man in his 60s with active or convalescent COVID-19. This CDR3 is CASGLSSGNTIYF. In DNA, the CDR3 is TGTGCCTCAGGACTCTCCTCTGGAAACACCATATATTTT.